The entry below gives a single TCR beta chain sequence along with its context. Its target is not known. Trimming removed 0 bases from V and 7 bases from J, with 11 bases in between. Germline assignment: CDR1 SGDLS and CDR2 YYNGEE. This CDR3 is built from 13 residues. Deep-level running was used for the assay. Sequenced by immunoSEQ multiplex PCR; TCRdb stores in-frame clones only, minus some. This table has 2 million to 2.5 million clones, roughly 93% appearing once. This sample is part of a study of shared clonotypes between healthy human individuals. About the research overall: A donor's plate count was three for CD4 naive and three for CD4 memory; CD8 naive had two and CD8 memory one.

Study observations and caveats: Larger estimated richness was generally recorded for naive subsets relative to memory subsets. Some naive CD4 clonotypes, roughly 4.7%, turned up in common across several donors.

This TCR came from a man aged 18-30 years in good health. Some clones in this sample may be carry-over from other donors' samples. The sample taken for sequencing was naive CD4+ T cells from PBMCs. The subset: CD45RA+ positively selected. The chain combines TRBV9 with TRBJ2-7; possible D gene TRBD2, 6 bases. The CDR3 loop reads CASSVVLEGEQYF. The CDR3 nucleotides are TGTGCCAGCAGCGTAGTGCTGGAGGGAGAGCAGTACTTC.